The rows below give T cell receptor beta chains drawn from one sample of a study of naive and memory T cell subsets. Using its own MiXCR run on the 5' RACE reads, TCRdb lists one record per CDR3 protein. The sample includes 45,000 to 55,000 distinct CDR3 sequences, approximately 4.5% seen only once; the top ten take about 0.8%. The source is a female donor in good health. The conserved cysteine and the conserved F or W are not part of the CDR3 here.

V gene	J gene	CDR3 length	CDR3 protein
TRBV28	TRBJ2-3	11	ASSRQSTDTQY
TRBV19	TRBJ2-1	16	ASSFGTSGASPYNEQF
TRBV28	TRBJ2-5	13	ASRFGQGSQETQY
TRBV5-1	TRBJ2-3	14	ASSLTGTADTDTQY
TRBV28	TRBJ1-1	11	AVVGTLNTEAF
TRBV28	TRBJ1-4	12	ASRRLATNEKLF
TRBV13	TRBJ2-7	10	ASSLAGGEQY
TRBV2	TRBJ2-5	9	ASRGQETQY
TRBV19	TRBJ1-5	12	ASSMGTGSQPQH
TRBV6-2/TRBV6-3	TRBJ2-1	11	ASSSSSYNEQF
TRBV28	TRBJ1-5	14	ASSFGTRGSGQPQH
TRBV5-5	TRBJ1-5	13	ASSLAQGVGQPQH
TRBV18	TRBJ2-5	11	ASSPQAGETQY
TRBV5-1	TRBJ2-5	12	ASRAGLGGETQY
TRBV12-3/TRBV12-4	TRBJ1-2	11	ASRRQSLGGDT
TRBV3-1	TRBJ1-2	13	ASSQDPGRSYGYT
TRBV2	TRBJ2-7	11	ASTRQGAYEQY
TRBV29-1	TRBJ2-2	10	SVEDRGLELF
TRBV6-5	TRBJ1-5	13	ASSYSFGSNQPQH
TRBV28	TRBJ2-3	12	ASSTTDSTDTQY
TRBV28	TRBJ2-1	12	ASSSWRGYNEQF
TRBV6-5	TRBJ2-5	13	ASSYTGQYKVAQY
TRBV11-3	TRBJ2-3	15	ASSKSGLAGVTDTQY
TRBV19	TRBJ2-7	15	ASSMGLAGGVYYEQY
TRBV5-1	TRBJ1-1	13	ASSAYTGLNTEAF
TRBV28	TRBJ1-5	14	ASSRLSGLGNQPQH
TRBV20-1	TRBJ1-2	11	SAKGARSYGYT
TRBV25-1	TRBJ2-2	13	ASNGGPVRTGELF
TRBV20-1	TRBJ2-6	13	SANRDRAGANVLN
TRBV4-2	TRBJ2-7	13	ASSQGVAGDYEQY
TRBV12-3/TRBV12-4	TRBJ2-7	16	ASSLFREGPISVYEQY
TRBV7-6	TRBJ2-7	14	ASSSYSGLAGTEQY
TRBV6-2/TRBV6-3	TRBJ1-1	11	ASSHPGNTEAF
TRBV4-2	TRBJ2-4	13	ASSRHKEVKNIQY
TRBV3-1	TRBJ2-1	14	ASSSPSGRALGEQF
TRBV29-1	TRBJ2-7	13	SVRPLAGGAYEQY
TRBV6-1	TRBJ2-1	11	ASSEGSGIQQF
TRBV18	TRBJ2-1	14	ASSPPSGRQNNEQF
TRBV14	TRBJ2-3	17	ASSHLSSLRDRITDTQY
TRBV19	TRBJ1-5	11	ASSISSNQPQH
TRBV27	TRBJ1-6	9	ASSQNSPLH
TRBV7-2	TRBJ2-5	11	ASRQGAVETQY